These 15 T cell receptor beta chains originate from one sample sequenced in a study of blood T cells in healthy people across ages. Next came a second PCR, run for about 6 to 12 cycles, which used a sample-barcoded 5' primer along with a J-beta primer mix. TCRdb used MiXCR to reprocess the 5' RACE reads, holding one entry per CDR3 protein. The sample comprises roughly 560,000 distinct CDR3 sequences, 24% of which are singletons, and 8.7% rests with the top ten. The same sample was also used in a study of T cells of mothers and their children.

Input material: blood. These receptor sequences come from a boy between 10 and 17 years old in good health.

This clonotype was seen more than once but under ten times. The chain combines TRBV24-1 with TRBJ2-7, with 10 bases aligning to TRBD2. The J call may not be correct, given that the DNA end is closer to TRBJ2-1. From germline, CDR1 is KGHDR and CDR2 SFDVKD. The CDR3 has 15 amino acids. The CDR3 reads CATSEPTSGFNEQFF. The CDR3 DNA sequence: TGTGCCACCAGTGAGCCGACTAGCGGGTTCAATGAGCAGTTCTTC.

This clonotype was counted a few times. The CDR3 protein is CASSYSGGREETQYF. Here the CDR3 DNA reads TGTGCCAGCAGCTATAGCGGGGGGAGGGAAGAGACCCAGTACTTC. The chain recombines TRBV7-3 with TRBJ2-5, with 10 positions matching TRBD2. Per the germline V gene, CDR1 is SGHTA and CDR2 is FQGTGA. This CDR3 contains 15 residues. Losses at the gene ends were 4 bases for V and 3 bases for J; bases not matched to a gene: 5. Full variable domain (remainder filled in from reference TRBV7-3 and TRBJ2-5): GAGVSQTPSNKVTEKGKYVELRCDPISGHTALYWYRQSLGQGPEFLIYFQGTGAADDSGLPNDRFFAVRPEGSVSTLKIQRTERGDSAVYLCASSYSGGREETQYFGPGTRLLVL.

This chain uses TRBV15 with TRBJ2-1, with 8 positions matching TRBD1. The J call is doubtful: the DNA matches TRBJ2-5 better. This CDR3 contains 15 residues. Germline assignment: CDR1 LNHNV and CDR2 YYDKDF (reference sequence). For the CDR3, the DNA is TGTGCCACCAGCAGAGATCAGGGGGCTGATTTGGCCCAGTACTTC. This sequence encodes CATSRDQGADLAQYF.

Only one count was recorded for this clonotype. The chain links TRBV29-1 to TRBJ1-1; TRBD1 aligns across 10 bases. The ends lost 7 bases at V and 3 bases at J; junction bases unmatched: 8. This CDR3 spans 14 amino acids. Germline assignment: CDR1 SQVTM and CDR2 ANQGSEA. This chain's CDR3 is CSAGTGEGDTEAFF. The CDR3 nucleotides read TGCAGCGCCGGGACAGGGGAGGGGGACACTGAAGCTTTCTTT.

This clonotype has at least ten counts. This chain uses TRBV4-1 with TRBJ2-3; no clear D. The CDR3 spans 14 residues. The V end was cut by 2 bases, the J end by 4 bases, with 10 bases between. The germline CDR1 and CDR2 sequences are MGHRA and YSYEKL. The CDR3 reads CASSQSPTSDTQYF. CDR3 DNA: TGCGCCAGCAGCCAATCCCCTACCTCAGATACGCAGTATTTT.

This clonotype was observed a few times. The chain has TRBV27 and TRBJ2-1; TRBD1 matches at 8 bases. Germline V gives CDR1 MNHEY, CDR2 SMNVEV (reference sequence). V was pared by 5 bases and J by 9 bases, with 12 bases of the junction left unmatched. The CDR3 is 15 amino acids. The CDR3 DNA sequence: TGTGCCAGCAGTGACCCATCCAGGACAGGGCTTGAGCAGTTCTTC. Translating it yields CASSDPSRTGLEQFF.

A few counts support this clonotype. The chain employs TRBV4-3 and TRBJ2-1; 7 bases line up with TRBD2. The junction had 10 bases not matched to a gene; V was cut back by 0 bases and J by 5 bases. Germline V gene sequence: CDR1 LGHNA, CDR2 YSLEER. The CDR3 contains 17 residues. The CDR3 loop is CASSQDRVASGDNEQFF. The DNA of the CDR3 is TGCGCCAGCAGCCAAGATCGGGTGGCTAGCGGAGACAATGAGCAGTTCTTC.

Points on this clonotype: At one of its ends the junction is not consistent with the germline gene, which may arise from a read error. The chain recombines TRBV4-1 with TRBJ1-5, with a possible D match to TRBD1 (6 bases). Germline loops: CDR1 MGHRA, CDR2 YSYEKL. The length of the CDR3 is 16 residues. The CDR3 region has the DNA TGCGCCAGCAGCCAAGGAGGGGGGGGAAGCAATCGGCCCCAGCATTTT. This encodes CASSQGGGGSNRPQHF.

This clonotype was seen a few times. J is TRBJ2-7 and V is TRBV29-1; D not certain. Trimming pared 4 bases from V and 0 bases from J, leaving 19 bases between. Germline loops: CDR1 SQVTM, CDR2 ANQGSEA. This CDR3 has 16 residues. CDR3 nucleotide sequence: TGCAGCGTTGGCCGTTTTTCGGGTTACAACTCCTACGAGCAGTACTTC. It encodes CSVGRFSGYNSYEQYF.

This clonotype was picked up a small number of times. J is TRBJ1-1 and V is TRBV19; no firm D call. This CDR3 contains 16 residues. Per the germline V gene, CDR1 is LNHDA and CDR2 is SQIVND (reference sequence). Trimming left V 0 bases short and J 0 bases short, with 11 bases between. CDR3 bases: TGTGCCAGTAGTATAGATGCGGCGGTCATGAACACTGAAGCTTTCTTT. Protein sequence: CASSIDAAVMNTEAFF.

In this sample, this clonotype turned up a few times. The chain joins TRBV6-6 to TRBJ2-5; tentative D call: TRBD1 (6 bases). Trimming left V 8 bases short and J 5 bases short, with 18 bases between. CDR3 size: 14 residues. From germline, CDR1 is MNHNY and CDR2 SVGAGI (reference sequence). The CDR3 protein is CASLQDSLPETQYF. Here the CDR3 DNA reads TGTGCCAGCCTTCAGGACAGCCTCCCGGAGACCCAGTACTTC.

This clonotype occurred many times. V and J are TRBV6-4 and TRBJ2-2, with no clear D. Per the germline V gene, CDR1 is MRHNA and CDR2 is SNTAGT. Trimming removed 0 bases at V and 0 bases at J, with 2 bases between. There are 14 residues in the CDR3. The CDR3 is CASSDSSNTGELFF. As DNA, the CDR3 is TGTGCCAGCAGTGACTCGTCGAACACCGGGGAGCTGTTTTTT.

This clonotype was seen just once. The rearrangement uses TRBV6-1 and TRBJ2-5; tentatively, D is TRBD2 (5 bases). CDR3 size: 16 residues. Germline loops: CDR1 MNHNS, CDR2 SASEGT. V shed 3 bases and J shed 4 bases, with 18 bases lying between them. CDR3 region: CASSDGAAPWGETQYF. The CDR3 DNA reads as TGTGCCAGCAGTGATGGAGCGGCCCCCTGGGGAGAGACCCAGTACTTC.

On this clonotype itself: Given a much more abundant clone one base away, this may be a read error. This sequence joins TRBV29-1 and TRBJ2-7; the D gene is possibly TRBD1 (5 bases). The CDR3 runs to 12 residues. With 0 bases removed from V and 7 bases from J, the gap between germline ends came to 10 bases. Germline CDR1 is SQVTM and CDR2 is ANQGSEA. This CDR3 reads CSVEDRGREQYF. The CDR3 DNA follows: TGCAGCGTTGAAGATAGGGGTCGAGAGCAGTACTTC.

As concerns this clonotype: One end of the junction fails to match germline, which may point to a read error. The chain is built from TRBV7-7 and TRBJ2-5, with a possible D match to TRBD2 (6 bases). TRBJ2-1 matches the DNA end more closely, so the J call is doubtful. The CDR3 totals 15 residues. Per germline, CDR1 SSHAT and CDR2 FNYEAQ (reference sequence). Here the CDR3 reads CASSRRSGTDNEQFF. The CDR3 DNA follows: TGTGCTAGCAGCCGACGTTCGGGGACTGACAATGAGCAGTTCTTC.